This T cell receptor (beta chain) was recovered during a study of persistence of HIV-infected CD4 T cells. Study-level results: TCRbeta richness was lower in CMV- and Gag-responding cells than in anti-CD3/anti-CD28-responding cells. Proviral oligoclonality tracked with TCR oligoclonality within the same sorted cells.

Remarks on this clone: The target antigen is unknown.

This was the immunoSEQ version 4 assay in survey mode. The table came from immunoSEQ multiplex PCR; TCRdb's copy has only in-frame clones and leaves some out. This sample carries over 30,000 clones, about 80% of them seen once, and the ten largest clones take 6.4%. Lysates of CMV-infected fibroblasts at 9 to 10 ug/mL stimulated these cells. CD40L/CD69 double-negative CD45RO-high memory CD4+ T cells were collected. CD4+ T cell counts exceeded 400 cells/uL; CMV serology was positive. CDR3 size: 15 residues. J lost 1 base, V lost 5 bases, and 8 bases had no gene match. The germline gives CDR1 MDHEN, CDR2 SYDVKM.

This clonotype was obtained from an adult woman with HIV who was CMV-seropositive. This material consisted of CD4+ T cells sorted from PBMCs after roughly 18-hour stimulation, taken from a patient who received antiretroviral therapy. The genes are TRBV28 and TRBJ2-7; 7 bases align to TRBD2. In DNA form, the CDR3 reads TGTGCCAGCAGTATGGGGGGGGGAAATTCCTACGAGCAGTACTTC. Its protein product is CASSMGGGNSYEQYF.